This entry features one T cell receptor beta chain sequence. This record belongs to a study of cytomegalovirus exposure and HLA in healthy donors. The PCR contained 60 Vbeta and 13 Jbeta primers. Libraries were prepared by immunoSEQ multiplex PCR; TCRdb keeps only in-frame clonotypes and omits some of them. The sample carries under 150,000 clones, 65% to 85% recorded once. Germline CDR1 reads SGDLS; CDR2 reads YYNGEE. The V gene lost 0 bases and the J gene lost 4 bases, with 11 bases spanning the gap. The CDR3 is 14 amino acids. The J gene is TRBJ2-7, the V gene TRBV9; D perhaps matches TRBD2 (6 bases). This TCR came from a male donor in good health and CMV-seronegative. Sequencing input: PBMCs. The CDR3 DNA reads as TGTGCCAGCAGCGTAGCGGGAGCAATATACGAGCAGTACTTC. Protein: CASSVAGAIYEQYF.